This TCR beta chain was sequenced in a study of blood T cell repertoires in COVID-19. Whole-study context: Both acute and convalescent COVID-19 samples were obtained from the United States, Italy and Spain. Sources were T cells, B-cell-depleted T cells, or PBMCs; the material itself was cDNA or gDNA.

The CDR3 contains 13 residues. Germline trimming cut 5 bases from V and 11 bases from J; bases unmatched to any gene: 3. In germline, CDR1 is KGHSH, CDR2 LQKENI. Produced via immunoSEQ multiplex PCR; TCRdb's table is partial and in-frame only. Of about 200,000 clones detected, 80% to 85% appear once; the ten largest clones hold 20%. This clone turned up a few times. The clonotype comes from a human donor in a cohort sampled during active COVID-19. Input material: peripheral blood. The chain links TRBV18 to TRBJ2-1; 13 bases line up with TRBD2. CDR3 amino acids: CASSSGLAGQQFF. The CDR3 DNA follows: TGTGCCAGCTCATCGGGACTAGCGGGGCAGCAGTTCTTC. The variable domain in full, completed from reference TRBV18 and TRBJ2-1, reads NAGVMQNPRHLVRRRGQEARLRCSPMKGHSHVYWYRQLPEEGLKFMVYLQKENIIDESGMPKERFSAEFPKEGPSILRIQQVVRGDSAAYFCASSSGLAGQQFFGPGTRLTVL.